The following is a T cell receptor beta chain sequence with its context. The antigen is unknown. The entry originates in a study of shared clonotypes between healthy human individuals. Turning to the study itself: A couple of female and three male donors aged 18 to 49 were enrolled.

Investigators divided CD4+ cells into CD45RA+ naive and CD45RA-negative memory subsets. The CDR3 covers 16 residues. The V gene end was trimmed by 7 bases and the J gene end by 4 bases; junction bases not matched to a gene: 10. Germline loops: CDR1 MNHNS, CDR2 SASEGT. Libraries were prepared by immunoSEQ multiplex PCR; TCRdb keeps only in-frame clonotypes and omits some of them. The sample yields roughly 1,600,000 clones, roughly 98.5% seen once. Study findings and constraints: Only a few donors were included, so the genetic and exposure-history diversity represented was limited. About 5% of naive CD4 clonotypes were shared across a few donors.

The rearrangement uses TRBV6-1 and TRBJ2-2; TRBD1 matches at 9 bases. Sequenced input: naive CD4+ T cells sorted from blood. Stated subset: CD45RA+ positively selected. This clonotype originated in a man between 25 and 39 years old in good health. CDR3 bases: TGTGCCAGCACTGAGGACAGGGGACGTCCCACCGGGGAGCTGTTTTTT. It specifies CASTEDRGRPTGELFF.